The 13 T cell receptor beta chains given below trace back to one sample, sequenced in a study of T cells in Graves' hyperthyroidism and ophthalmopathy. Regions amplified from RNA transcripts were the TCR beta CDR3 regions. During a first-round RT-PCR of the TCR CDR3, the HTBI primer set was used. In TCRdb, the multiplex PCR reads were re-called with MiXCR into one record per CDR3 protein. The sample has 370,000 or so distinct CDR3 sequences, approximately 25% seen once. The specimen was blood. Every receptor here comes from a man aged 50 to 60 with Graves' hyperthyroidism.

The V gene is TRBV27, the J gene TRBJ1-5, with D unresolved. The germline CDR1 and CDR2 sequences are MNHEY and SMNVEV (reference sequence). Trimming shortened V by 2 bases and J by 0 bases, and 8 bases separated the two germline ends. The CDR3 runs 15 residues. As DNA, the CDR3 is TGTGCCAGCAGTTTAGAACACAATAGCAATCAGCCCCAGCATTTT. Translating it yields CASSLEHNSNQPQHF.

This chain connects TRBV28 to TRBJ1-2; 7 bases align to TRBD1. The germline V gene has CDR1 MDHEN and CDR2 SYDVKM. The CDR3 loop spans 13 amino acids. V lost 5 bases to trimming and J lost 5 bases; unmatched junction nucleotides: 5. This chain's CDR3 is CASSLGQLYGYTF. Written as DNA, the CDR3 is TGTGCCAGCAGTCTGGGACAGCTATATGGCTACACCTTC.

CDR3 amino acids: CASSLDTVGPPAYNEQFF. The CDR3 DNA reads TGCGCCAGCAGCTTGGATACGGTGGGCCCGCCCGCCTACAATGAGCAGTTCTTC. The chain links TRBV5-1 to TRBJ2-1; D not resolved. The V gene lost 0 bases and the J gene lost 2 bases, with 18 bases spanning the gap. The CDR3 length is 18 residues. Germline V CDR1 and CDR2: SGHRS, YFSETQ. The full variable domain, its missing parts supplied by reference TRBV5-1 and TRBJ2-1, is KAGVTQTPRYLIKTRGQQVTLSCSPISGHRSVSWYQQTPGQGLQFLFEYFSETQRNKGNFPGRFSGRQFSNSRSEMNVSTLELGDSALYLCASSLDTVGPPAYNEQFFGPGTRLTVL.

This clonotype came up a few times. V is TRBV11-2 and J is TRBJ2-1; 9 bases are shared with TRBD2. V shed 3 bases, J shed 4 bases, and the junction held 7 bases outside the gene matches. The CDR3 has 16 residues. The germline CDR1 and CDR2 sequences are SGHAT and FQNNGV. The CDR3 loop reads CASSFGASGKYNEQFF. In nucleotides, the CDR3 is TGTGCCAGCAGCTTTGGGGCTAGCGGGAAGTACAATGAGCAGTTCTTC.

The table lists this clonotype with a few counts. The gene calls are TRBV11-2 and TRBJ1-3, with D perhaps matching TRBD1 (5 bases). CDR1 is SGHAT, CDR2 FQNNGV, per germline. The CDR3 consists of 14 residues. V lost 4 bases, J lost 4 bases, and 11 bases lay in between. This chain's CDR3 is CASSSQGSGNTIYF. The CDR3, as DNA: TGTGCCAGCAGCTCCCAGGGAAGCGGAAACACCATATATTTT.

About this clonotype itself: A clone one base away is much larger, so this may be a read error. This chain connects TRBV6-2 or TRBV6-3 to TRBJ1-1; TRBD1 matches 8 bases. CDR1 and CDR2 (germline): MNHEY, SVGEGT. CDR3 length: 14 residues. The CDR3 reads CASSVNRGNAEAFF. CDR3 coding DNA: TGTGCCAGCAGTGTAAACAGGGGGAACGCTGAAGCTTTCTTT.

J is TRBJ2-1 and V is TRBV20-1, with 11 bases aligning to TRBD2. J gave up 9 bases and V 5 bases, and 9 bases lay outside the gene matches. Germline CDR1 is DFQATT and CDR2 is SNEGSKA (reference sequence). CDR3 size: 14 residues. CDR3 sequence (DNA): TGCAGTGCTGCGACTAGCGGGGTGGCCAGTGAGCAGTTCTTC. Its translation: CSAATSGVASEQFF.

V and J are TRBV12-3 or TRBV12-4 and TRBJ2-1, with D possibly matching TRBD2 (5 bases). The CDR3 loop spans 15 amino acids. Deletions cut 3 bases from V and 8 bases from J, with 17 bases between. For the CDR3, the DNA is TGTGCCAGCAGTTTGAGCCTAGCCAAAGAGGATGAGCAGTTCTTC. Translating gives CASSLSLAKEDEQFF.

CDR3 DNA sequence: TGCGCCAGCAGTCCCGGTGGTAGCGGTCTGAGGGAGACCCAGTACTTC. Protein product: CASSPGGSGLRETQYF. The J gene is TRBJ2-5, the V gene TRBV10-2, with a possible D match to TRBD2 (6 bases). V shed 5 bases and J shed 5 bases, with 21 bases lying between them. Germline assignment: CDR1 WSHSY and CDR2 SAAADI. The CDR3 spans 16 residues.

This chain joins TRBV5-1 and TRBJ1-2; the match to TRBD1 covers 8 bases. The CDR3 sequence is 14 residues long. Germline CDR1 and CDR2: SGHRS and YFSETQ. Unmatched junction bases numbered 6, after V lost 2 bases and J lost 6 bases. As DNA, the CDR3 is TGCGCCAGCAGCTTCGGACAGGGAAGTGATGGCTACACCTTC. The encoded protein is CASSFGQGSDGYTF.

In this sample, this clonotype turned up many times. The V gene is TRBV18, the J gene TRBJ2-2, with D hard to call. The ends were cut back, 5 bases at V and 7 bases at J, with 11 bases in the middle. This CDR3 region has 13 residues. Germline CDR1 reads KGHSH; CDR2 reads LQKENI. The CDR3 loop reads CASSSGPGGELFF. The CDR3 DNA is TGTGCCAGCTCATCCGGGCCTGGCGGGGAGCTGTTTTTT.

V and J are TRBV6-1 and TRBJ1-5; 7 positions agree with TRBD1. Germline V gene lookup returns CDR1 MNHNS and CDR2 SASEGT. After removal of 6 bases from V and 5 bases from J, the junction contained 7 bases not matched to a gene. CDR3 length: 14 amino acids. The CDR3 protein is CASRPTGSDQPQHF. CDR3 bases: TGTGCCAGCAGACCGACAGGGAGCGATCAGCCCCAGCATTTT.

Concerning this clonotype: It may be a read error: a sequence one base away is much more abundant. The chain has TRBV28 and TRBJ2-3, with a tentative D call TRBD2 (5 bases). Germline V gene sequence: CDR1 MDHEN, CDR2 SYDVKM. The CDR3 length is 16 residues. CDR3 coding DNA: TGTGCCAGCAGTCAATGGGCAGGACCTAGCACAGATACGCGGTATTTT. Translation: CASSQWAGPSTDTRYF. Complete variable domain (other parts from reference TRBV28 and TRBJ2-3): DVKVTQSSRYLVKRTGEKVFLECVQDMDHENMFWYRQDPGLGLRLIYFSYDVKMKEKGDIPEGYSVSREKKERFSLILESASTNQTSMYLCASSQWAGPSTDTRYFGPGTRLTVL.